Each of the 4 T cell receptor beta chains below was sequenced from the same sample in a study of cytomegalovirus exposure and HLA in healthy donors. This PCR relied on a set of 60 Vbeta primers and 13 Jbeta primers. Using immunoSEQ multiplex PCR, the repertoire was profiled, and TCRdb retains in-frame clones only, with some absent. The sample contains 150,000 to 180,000 clones, about 85% of which appear only once. The sequencing sample was made of PBMCs. These receptors were collected from a woman under 30 in good health and CMV-seronegative.

V gene TRBV29-1 combines with J gene TRBJ1-1; TRBD1 might be the D (6 bases). Germline CDR1 and CDR2: SQVTM and ANQGSEA. The length of the CDR3 is 12 residues. CDR3 sequence reads: CRGGRGNTEAFF. The DNA of the CDR3 is TGCAGAGGGGGGAGGGGGAACACTGAAGCTTTCTTT.

The rearrangement links TRBV30 to TRBJ2-7, with D perhaps matching TRBD1 (6 bases). The CDR3 has 13 residues. V lost 0 bases, J lost 2 bases, and 8 bases lay in between. Germline V gene data show CDR1 as GTSNPN and CDR2 as SVGIG (reference sequence). The CDR3 DNA is TGTGCCTGGAGTGTGGACAGTGCCTACGAGCAGTACTTC. It yields the protein CAWSVDSAYEQYF. Drawing the rest from reference TRBV30 and TRBJ2-7, the complete variable domain is SQTIHQWPATLVQPVGSPLSLECTVEGTSNPNLYWYRQAAGRGLQLLFYSVGIGQISSEVPQNLSASRPQDRQFILSSKKLLLSDSGFYLCAWSVDSAYEQYFGPGTRLTVT.

The chain is built from TRBV11-2 and TRBJ2-1; D possibly corresponds to TRBD1 (6 bases). The CDR3 consists of 13 residues. Germline CDR1 and CDR2: SGHAT and FQNNGV. V was trimmed by 7 bases and J by 7 bases, leaving 14 bases between them. For the CDR3, the DNA is TGTGCCAGCACCAGGGGCTTTTGGAATGAGCAGTTCTTC. Its translation: CASTRGFWNEQFF.

J is TRBJ1-1 and V is TRBV11-2; 12 bases fit TRBD1. CDR3 length: 17 amino acids. The germline V gene has CDR1 SGHAT and CDR2 FQNNGV. Losses at the gene ends were 2 bases for V and 1 base for J; bases not matched to a gene: 5. For the CDR3, the DNA is TGTGCCAGCAGCTTACGGGGACAGGGGGCCCGGAACACTGAAGCTTTCTTT. It yields the protein CASSLRGQGARNTEAFF.